This entry describes one T cell receptor beta chain. CDR1 KGHSH and CDR2 LQKENI come from the germline V gene. V trimming: 5 bases; J trimming: 2 bases; junction bases outside the gene matches: 9. This CDR3 is 16 amino acids long. This record comes from a study of blood T cell repertoires in COVID-19. Clones were read by immunoSEQ multiplex PCR, and TCRdb kept only the in-frame ones, dropping some. The sample holds 95,000 to 150,000 clones, 85% to 90% seen once. The sequencing sample was made of peripheral blood. This receptor was obtained from a woman aged 60-70 years with COVID-19, enrolled during active disease. The chain recombines TRBV18 with TRBJ1-5, with 7 bases fitting TRBD1. The CDR3 loop reads CASSDNRGGGNQPQHF. CDR3 bases: TGTGCCAGCTCAGACAACAGGGGTGGAGGCAATCAGCCCCAGCATTTT. The entire variable domain, with the rest obtained from reference TRBV18 and TRBJ1-5, is as follows: NAGVMQNPRHLVRRRGQEARLRCSPMKGHSHVYWYRQLPEEGLKFMVYLQKENIIDESGMPKERFSAEFPKEGPSILRIQQVVRGDSAAYFCASSDNRGGGNQPQHFGDGTRLSIL.